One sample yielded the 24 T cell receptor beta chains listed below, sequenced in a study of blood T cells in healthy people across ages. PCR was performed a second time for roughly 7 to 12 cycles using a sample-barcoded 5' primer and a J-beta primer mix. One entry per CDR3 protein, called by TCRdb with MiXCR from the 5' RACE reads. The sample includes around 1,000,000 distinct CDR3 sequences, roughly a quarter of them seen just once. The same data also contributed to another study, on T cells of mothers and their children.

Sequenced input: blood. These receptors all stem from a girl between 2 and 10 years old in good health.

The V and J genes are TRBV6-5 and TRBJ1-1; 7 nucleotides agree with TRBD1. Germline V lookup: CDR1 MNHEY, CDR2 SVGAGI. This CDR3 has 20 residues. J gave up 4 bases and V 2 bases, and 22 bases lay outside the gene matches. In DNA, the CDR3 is TGTGCCAGCAGTTACGTGGTCAGGGGGGCGGCTCGCCTTACGGTCACTGAAGCTTTCTTT. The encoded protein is CASSYVVRGAARLTVTEAFF.

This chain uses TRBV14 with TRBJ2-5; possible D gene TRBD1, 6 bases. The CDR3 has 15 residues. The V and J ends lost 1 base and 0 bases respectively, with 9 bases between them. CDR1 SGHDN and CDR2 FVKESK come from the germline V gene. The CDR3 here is CASSQADRYQETQYF. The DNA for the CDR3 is TGTGCCAGCAGCCAAGCCGACAGGTACCAAGAGACCCAGTACTTC.

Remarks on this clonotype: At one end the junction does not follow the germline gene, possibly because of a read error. Here the CDR3 DNA reads TGTGCCAGCAGCCCTAGACAGGGGGCGTGGGAGCAGTGCTTC. Its protein is CASSPRQGAWEQCF. The chain joins TRBV3-1 to TRBJ2-7, with 10 bases aligning to TRBD1. From germline, CDR1 is LGHDT and CDR2 YNNKEL (reference sequence). The CDR3 loop spans 14 amino acids.

For the CDR3, the DNA is TGTGCCAGCACCGACAGGGCCGAAAAACTGTTTTTT. It encodes CASTDRAEKLFF. The chain employs TRBV13 and TRBJ1-4; 7 bases agree with TRBD1. CDR1 and CDR2 from the germline V gene are PRHDT and FYEKMQ (reference sequence). The CDR3 sequence is 12 residues long. With 7 bases clipped from V and 8 bases from J, the junction kept 4 bases outside the gene matches.

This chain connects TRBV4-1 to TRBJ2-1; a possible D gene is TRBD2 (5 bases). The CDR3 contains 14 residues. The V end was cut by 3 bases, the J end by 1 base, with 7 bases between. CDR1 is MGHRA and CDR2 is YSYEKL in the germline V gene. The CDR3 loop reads CASSHPGSYNEQFF. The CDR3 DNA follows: TGCGCCAGCAGCCATCCGGGATCCTACAATGAGCAGTTCTTC.

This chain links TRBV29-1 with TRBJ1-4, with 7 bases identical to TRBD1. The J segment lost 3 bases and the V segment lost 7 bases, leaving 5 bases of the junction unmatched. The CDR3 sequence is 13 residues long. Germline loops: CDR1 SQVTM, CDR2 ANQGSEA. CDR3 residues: CSGRDSPNEKLFF. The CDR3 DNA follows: TGCAGCGGCAGGGACAGCCCTAATGAAAAACTGTTTTTT. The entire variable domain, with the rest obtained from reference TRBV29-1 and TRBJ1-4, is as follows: SAVISQKPSRDICQRGTSLTIQCQVDSQVTMMFWYRQQPGQSLTLIATANQGSEATYESGFVIDKFPISRPNLTFSTLTVSNMSPEDSSIYLCSGRDSPNEKLFFGSGTQLSVL.

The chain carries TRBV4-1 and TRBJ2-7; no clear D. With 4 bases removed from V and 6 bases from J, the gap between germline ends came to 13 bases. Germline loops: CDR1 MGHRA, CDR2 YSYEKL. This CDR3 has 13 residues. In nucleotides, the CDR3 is TGCGCCAGCAGCCCTCTTGGGCGTTCCGAGCAGTACTTC. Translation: CASSPLGRSEQYF.

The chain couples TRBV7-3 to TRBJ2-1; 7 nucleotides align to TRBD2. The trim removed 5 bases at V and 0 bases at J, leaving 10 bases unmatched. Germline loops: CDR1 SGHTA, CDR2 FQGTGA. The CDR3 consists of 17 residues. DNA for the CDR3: TGTGCCAGCAGCCCAAGACTAGCTTCCCCCTCCTACAATGAGCAGTTCTTC. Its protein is CASSPRLASPSYNEQFF.

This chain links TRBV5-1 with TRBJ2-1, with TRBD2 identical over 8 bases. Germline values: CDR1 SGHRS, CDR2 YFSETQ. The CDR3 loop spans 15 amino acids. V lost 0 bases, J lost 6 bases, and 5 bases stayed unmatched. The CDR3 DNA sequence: TGCGCCAGCAGCTTGGGAGCGGGAGCGGTCAATGAGCAGTTCTTC. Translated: CASSLGAGAVNEQFF.

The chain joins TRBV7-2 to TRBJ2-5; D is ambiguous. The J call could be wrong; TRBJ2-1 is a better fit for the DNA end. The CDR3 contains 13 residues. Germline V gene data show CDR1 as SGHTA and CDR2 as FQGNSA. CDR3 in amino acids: CASSPPTPNEQFF. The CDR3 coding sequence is TGTGCCAGCAGCCCACCAACGCCCAATGAGCAGTTCTTC.

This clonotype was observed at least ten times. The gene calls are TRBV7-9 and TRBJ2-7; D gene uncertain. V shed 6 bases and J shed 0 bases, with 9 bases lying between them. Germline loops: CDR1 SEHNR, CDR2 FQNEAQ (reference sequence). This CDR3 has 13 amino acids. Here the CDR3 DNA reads TGTGCCAGCAGTGCTACATCCTCCTACGAGCAGTACTTC. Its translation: CASSATSSYEQYF.

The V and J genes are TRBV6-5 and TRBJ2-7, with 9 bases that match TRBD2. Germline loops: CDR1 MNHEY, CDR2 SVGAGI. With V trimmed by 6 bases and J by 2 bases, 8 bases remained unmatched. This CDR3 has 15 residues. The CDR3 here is CASRPSAGGPYEQYF. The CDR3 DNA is TGTGCCAGCAGACCCTCTGCGGGGGGGCCCTACGAGCAGTACTTC.

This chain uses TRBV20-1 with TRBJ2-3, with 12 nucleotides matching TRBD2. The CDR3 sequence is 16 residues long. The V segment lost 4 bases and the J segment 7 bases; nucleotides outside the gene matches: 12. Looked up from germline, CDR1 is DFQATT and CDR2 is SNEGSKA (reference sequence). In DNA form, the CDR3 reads TGCAGTGCTACCTCTCGGACTAGCGGGATAGTATATACGCAGTATTTT. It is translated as CSATSRTSGIVYTQYF.

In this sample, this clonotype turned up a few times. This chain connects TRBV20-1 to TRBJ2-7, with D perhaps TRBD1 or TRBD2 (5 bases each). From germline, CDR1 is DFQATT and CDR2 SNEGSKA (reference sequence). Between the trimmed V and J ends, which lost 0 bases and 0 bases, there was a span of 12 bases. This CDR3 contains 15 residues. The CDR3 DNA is TGCAGTGCTAGAGATTTCCGGGACCACTCCTACGAGCAGTACTTC. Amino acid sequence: CSARDFRDHSYEQYF.

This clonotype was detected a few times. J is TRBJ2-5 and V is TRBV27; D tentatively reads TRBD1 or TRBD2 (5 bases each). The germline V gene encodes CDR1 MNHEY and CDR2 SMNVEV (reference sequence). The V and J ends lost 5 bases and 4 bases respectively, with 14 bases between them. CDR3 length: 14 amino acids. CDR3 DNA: TGTGCCAGCAGTCCGGGACCCGCTGGAGAGACCCAGTACTTC. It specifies CASSPGPAGETQYF.

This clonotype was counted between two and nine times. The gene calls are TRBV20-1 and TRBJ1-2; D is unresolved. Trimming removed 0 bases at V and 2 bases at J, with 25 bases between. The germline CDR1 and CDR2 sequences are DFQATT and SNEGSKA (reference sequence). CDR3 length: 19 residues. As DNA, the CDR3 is TGCAGTGCTAGAGATTTTGGGATCCAGGCGAACCTTACGAACTATGGCTACACCTTC. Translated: CSARDFGIQANLTNYGYTF.

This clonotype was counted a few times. The CDR3 sequence is CSVARTDGNTIYF. CDR3 coding DNA: TGCAGCGTCGCCCGGACGGACGGAAACACCATATATTTT. The chain has TRBV29-1 and TRBJ1-3; D call uncertain. V was clipped by 6 bases and J by 4 bases, with 13 bases between them. This CDR3 contains 13 residues. In germline, CDR1 is SQVTM, CDR2 ANQGSEA.

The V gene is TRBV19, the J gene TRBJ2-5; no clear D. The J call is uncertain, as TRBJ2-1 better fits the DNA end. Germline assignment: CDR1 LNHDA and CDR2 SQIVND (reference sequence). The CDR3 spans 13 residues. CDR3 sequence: CASSQPQRNEQFF. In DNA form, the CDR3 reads TGTGCCAGTAGTCAACCTCAGAGGAACGAGCAGTTCTTC.

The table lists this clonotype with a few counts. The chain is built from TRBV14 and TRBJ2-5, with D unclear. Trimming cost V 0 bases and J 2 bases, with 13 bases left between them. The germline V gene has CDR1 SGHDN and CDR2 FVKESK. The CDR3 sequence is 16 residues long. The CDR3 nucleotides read TGTGCCAGCAGCCAAGAACGATTGGGCAGGCAAGAGACCCAGTACTTC. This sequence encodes CASSQERLGRQETQYF.

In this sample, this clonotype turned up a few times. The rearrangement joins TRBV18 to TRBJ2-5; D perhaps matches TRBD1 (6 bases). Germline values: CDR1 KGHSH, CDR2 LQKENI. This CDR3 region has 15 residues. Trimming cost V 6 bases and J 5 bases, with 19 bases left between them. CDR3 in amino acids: CASSKVRDTFETQYF. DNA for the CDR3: TGTGCCAGCTCGAAAGTACGGGACACCTTCGAGACCCAGTACTTC.

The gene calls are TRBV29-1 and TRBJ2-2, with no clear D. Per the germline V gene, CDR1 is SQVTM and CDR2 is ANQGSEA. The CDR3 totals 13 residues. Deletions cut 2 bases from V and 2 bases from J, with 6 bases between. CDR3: CSVESSNTGELFF. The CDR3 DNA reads TGCAGCGTTGAATCGTCAAACACCGGGGAGCTGTTTTTT.

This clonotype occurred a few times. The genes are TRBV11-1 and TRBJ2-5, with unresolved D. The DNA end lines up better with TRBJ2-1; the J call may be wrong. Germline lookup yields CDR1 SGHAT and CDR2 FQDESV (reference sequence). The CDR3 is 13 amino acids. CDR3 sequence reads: CASSFEPGNEQFF. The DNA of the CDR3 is TGTGCCAGCAGCTTTGAGCCGGGCAATGAGCAGTTCTTC.

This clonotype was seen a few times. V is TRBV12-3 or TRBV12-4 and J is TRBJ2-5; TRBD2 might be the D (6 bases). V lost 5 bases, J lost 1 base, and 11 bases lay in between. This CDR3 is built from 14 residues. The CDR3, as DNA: TGTGCCAGCAGTCCCGGGGACTTCCAAGAGACCCAGTACTTC. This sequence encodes CASSPGDFQETQYF.

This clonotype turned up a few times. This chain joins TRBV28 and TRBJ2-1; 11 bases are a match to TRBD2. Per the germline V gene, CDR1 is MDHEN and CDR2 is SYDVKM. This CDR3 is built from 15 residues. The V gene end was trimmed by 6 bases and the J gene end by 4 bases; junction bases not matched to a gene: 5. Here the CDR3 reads CASSGLAGRYNEQFF. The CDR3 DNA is TGTGCCAGCAGCGGACTAGCGGGTCGATACAATGAGCAGTTCTTC.